This T cell receptor beta chain was sequenced during a study of CD8 T cells in Susac syndrome. Negative isolation was applied to CD8+ and CD4+ T cells, and FACS enrichment was applied to TEMRA cells. This CDR3 contains 13 residues. CDR1 is SQVTM, CDR2 ANQGSEA, per germline. Trimming cost V 5 bases and J 2 bases, with 10 bases left between them. About this clonotype itself: Antigen unknown.

Study-wide results and caveats: Only a relatively small number of individuals were included in the TCR sequencing and HLA analysis.

Reverse transcription of roughly 0.5 to 1 ug RNA was performed with random hexamers. TCRdb redid the calling of the immunoSEQ multiplex PCR reads with MiXCR, one entry per CDR3 protein. The table includes roughly 180,000 distinct CDR3 sequences, over 85% detected once. The sequenced sample was CD4+ T cells from PBMCs. This TCR was sampled from a human donor in good health. The chain joins TRBV29-1 to TRBJ2-1; D not resolved. CDR3 sequence: CSVTPWTYNEQFF. The CDR3 DNA follows: TGCAGCGTTACCCCCTGGACCTACAATGAGCAGTTCTTC.